The next 31 T cell receptor beta chains were all read from a single sample in a study of OX40 agonist ivuxolimab in advanced cancers. Clones were read by immunoSEQ multiplex PCR, and TCRdb kept only the in-frame ones, dropping some. The sample consists of around 41,000 clones, roughly 89% of them appearing once. The sequencing here drew on CD4+ or CD8+ T cells sorted from blood, taken in a trial of the OX40 agonist ivuxolimab. The receptors here all came from an adult with an advanced solid tumor such as melanoma, head and neck, liver or kidney cancer.

The chain links TRBV19 to TRBJ2-7, with D tentatively TRBD1 (5 bases). This CDR3 is 14 amino acids long. CDR1 is LNHDA, CDR2 SQIVND, per germline (reference sequence). The V gene lost 1 base and the J gene lost 2 bases, with 9 bases spanning the gap. CDR3 sequence (DNA): TGTGCCAGTAGTATAGTGGGGCAGCCCTACGAGCAGTACTTC. It translates to CASSIVGQPYEQYF.

The rearrangement uses TRBV11-1 and TRBJ1-1; D unclear. Deletions cut 5 bases from V and 5 bases from J, with 12 bases between. This CDR3 comprises 13 residues. Per the germline V gene, CDR1 is SGHAT and CDR2 is FQDESV (reference sequence). The CDR3 DNA sequence: TGTGCCAGCAGCATCGGAGCTAAGACTGAAGCTTTCTTT. Protein: CASSIGAKTEAFF. The full variable domain, with the rest looked up from reference TRBV11-1 and TRBJ1-1, is EAEVAQSPRYKITEKSQAVAFWCDPISGHATLYWYRQILGQGPELLVQFQDESVVDDSQLPKDRFSAERLKGVDSTLKIQPAELGDSAMYLCASSIGAKTEAFFGQGTRLTVV.

This clone was seen only once. The chain links TRBV9 to TRBJ1-1, with a weak D call TRBD1 (5 bases). Germline V gene data show CDR1 as SGDLS and CDR2 as YYNGEE. The CDR3 is 17 amino acids. V gave up 0 bases and J gave up 4 bases, with 19 bases separating them. CDR3 sequence reads: CASSVDVGAARGTEAFF. CDR3 nucleotide sequence: TGTGCCAGCAGCGTAGACGTAGGGGCCGCCCGAGGCACTGAAGCTTTCTTT.

J is TRBJ2-7 and V is TRBV18; tentative D call: TRBD2 (5 bases). Germline lookup yields CDR1 KGHSH and CDR2 LQKENI. CDR3 size: 15 residues. The V end lost 3 bases, the J end lost 1 base, and 13 bases lay between the germline ends. The CDR3 DNA follows: TGTGCCAGCTCACCCGGGCCACCGGGATCCTACGAGCAGTACTTC. The encoded protein is CASSPGPPGSYEQYF.

The chain links TRBV10-3 to TRBJ1-2; tentative D call: TRBD1 (5 bases). CDR3 length: 13 amino acids. V lost 4 bases and J lost 7, with 13 bases in between. Germline V gene lookup returns CDR1 ENHRY and CDR2 SYGVKD. CDR3 sequence: CAISGGAKSGYTF. Here the CDR3 DNA reads TGTGCCATCAGTGGCGGGGCTAAGAGTGGCTACACCTTC.

The chain links TRBV7-3 to TRBJ2-1; D may be TRBD2 (7 bases). Germline values: CDR1 SGHTA, CDR2 FQGTGA. The CDR3 runs to 14 residues. With 5 bases removed from V and 5 bases from J, the gap between germline ends came to 13 bases. Here the CDR3 DNA reads TGTGCCAGCAGCCCCTGGGGGGGCAACAATGAGCAGTTCTTC. This codes for CASSPWGGNNEQFF.

Comments on this clone: Other DNA sequences in the same sample also yield this CDR3. The chain combines TRBV7-6 with TRBJ1-6, with no clear D. Trimming took off 5 bases at V and 7 bases at J, with 12 bases between the two ends. The CDR3 is made up of 14 amino acids. Germline V gene lookup returns CDR1 SGHVS and CDR2 FNYEAQ. As DNA, the CDR3 is TGTGCCAGCAGCCTGTCAGGTGGGAATTCACCCCTCCACTTT. Encoded protein: CASSLSGGNSPLHF.

Remarks on this clone: The junction and the germline gene differ at one end; a read error may be behind it. The genes are TRBV7-2 and TRBJ1-1, with D possibly matching TRBD1 (5 bases). CDR3 size: 15 residues. The germline V gene encodes CDR1 SGHTA and CDR2 FQGNSA. The CDR3, as DNA: TGTGCCAGCAGCTTTGGGGCGGGGCAGAACGCTGAAGCTTTCTTT. It codes for CASSFGAGQNAEAFF.

The J gene is TRBJ1-2, the V gene TRBV7-2, with 8 nucleotides matching TRBD1. V was pared by 3 bases and J by 7 bases, with 7 bases of the junction left unmatched. Germline V gene lookup returns CDR1 SGHTA and CDR2 FQGNSA. This CDR3 contains 14 residues. The CDR3 here is CASSLGQGASGYTF. In DNA, the CDR3 is TGTGCCAGCAGCTTGGGGCAGGGGGCATCTGGCTACACCTTC.

The chain couples TRBV5-1 to TRBJ2-1, with TRBD2 matching over 7 bases. The CDR3 is 14 residues long. With V trimmed by 7 bases and J by 6 bases, 10 bases remained unmatched. Germline CDR1 is SGHRS and CDR2 is YFSETQ. The CDR3 reads CASALLGGGNEQFF. The CDR3 region has the DNA TGCGCCAGCGCCCTACTTGGGGGGGGCAATGAGCAGTTCTTC.

The chain uses TRBV7-2 and TRBJ1-6, with D possibly being TRBD1 (6 bases). CDR1 is SGHTA and CDR2 is FQGNSA in the germline V gene. CDR3 length equals 13 residues. Trimming pared 3 bases from V and 7 bases from J, leaving 7 bases between. The CDR3, as DNA: TGTGCCAGCAGCTTCCAGGGGAATTCACCCCTCCACTTT. It specifies CASSFQGNSPLHF.

This chain joins TRBV7-3 and TRBJ1-1; 10 nucleotides agree with TRBD1. The CDR3 contains 16 residues. V shed 5 bases, J shed 4 bases, and the junction held 10 bases outside the gene matches. Germline V gene sequence: CDR1 SGHTA, CDR2 FQGTGA. The CDR3 region has the DNA TGTGCCAGCAGCCCGCAGACAGGGGGCTTTTCCACTGAAGCTTTCTTT. Protein product: CASSPQTGGFSTEAFF.

The chain uses TRBV6-5 and TRBJ1-2; D is possibly TRBD1 (6 bases). CDR1 is MNHEY, CDR2 SVGAGI, per germline. The CDR3 sequence is 12 residues long. Between the trimmed V and J ends, which lost 5 bases and 8 bases, there was a span of 12 bases. The CDR3 DNA sequence: TGTGCCAGCAGTAGGGGGAATCGGGGCTACACCTTC. It yields the protein CASSRGNRGYTF.

This clone came up a few times. The V gene is TRBV5-6, the J gene TRBJ2-7; weak D call: TRBD1 (6 bases). Looked up from germline, CDR1 is SGHDT and CDR2 is YYEEEE. The CDR3 length is 15 residues. Trimming took off 1 base at V and 7 bases at J, with 18 bases between the two ends. CDR3 in DNA: TGTGCCAGCAGCTTGTTTTGGGGGCTAAAAGGGGAGCAGTACTTC. It is translated as CASSLFWGLKGEQYF.

This rearrangement joins TRBV6-1 to TRBJ1-2; D might be TRBD1 (6 bases). Germline CDR1 and CDR2: MNHNS and SASEGT. Trimming shortened V by 6 bases and J by 5 bases, and 16 bases separated the two germline ends. The CDR3 is 14 amino acids. The CDR3 spells CASSPGTIEYGYTF. The CDR3 DNA follows: TGTGCCAGCAGCCCCGGGACAATAGAGTATGGCTACACCTTC.

The rearrangement uses TRBV29-1 and TRBJ1-3, with 10 bases that match TRBD1. The CDR3 is 13 amino acids. CDR1 and CDR2 (germline): SQVTM, ANQGSEA. V dropped 3 bases and J dropped 8; count of bases not matched to a gene: 4. CDR3 bases: TGCAGCGTTGACGACAGGGGGCTGGACACCATATATTTT. Protein product: CSVDDRGLDTIYF.

The rearrangement links TRBV6-5 to TRBJ1-4, with D unresolved. This CDR3 region has 15 residues. CDR1 MNHEY and CDR2 SVGAGI come from the germline V gene. V lost 3 bases and J lost 0, with 8 bases in between. The DNA for the CDR3 is TGTGCCAGCAGTTATGTCGGTGCAACTAATGAAAAACTGTTTTTT. Its translation: CASSYVGATNEKLFF.

This chain connects TRBV28 to TRBJ1-5, with TRBD1 identical over 8 bases. The CDR3 is made up of 13 amino acids. Germline V gives CDR1 MDHEN, CDR2 SYDVKM. With V trimmed by 6 bases and J by 4 bases, 2 bases remained unmatched. The CDR3: CASSTGGNQPQHF. The CDR3, as DNA: TGTGCCAGCAGCACAGGGGGGAATCAGCCCCAGCATTTT.

The chain links TRBV18 to TRBJ2-5, with D uncertain. Germline CDR1 reads KGHSH; CDR2 reads LQKENI. CDR3 size: 12 residues. V lost 6 bases and J lost 2, with 7 bases in between. This CDR3 reads CASSTAQETQYF. The CDR3 DNA reads TGTGCCAGCTCGACGGCTCAAGAGACCCAGTACTTC. Filled out from reference TRBV18 and TRBJ2-5, the complete variable domain reads NAGVMQNPRHLVRRRGQEARLRCSPMKGHSHVYWYRQLPEEGLKFMVYLQKENIIDESGMPKERFSAEFPKEGPSILRIQQVVRGDSAAYFCASSTAQETQYFGPGTRLLVL.

The CDR3 reads CASSIGAGGNTEAFF. The CDR3 coding sequence is TGTGCCAGTAGTATTGGGGCAGGTGGGAACACTGAAGCTTTCTTT. The J gene is TRBJ1-1, the V gene TRBV19; TRBD1 is a possible D gene (5 bases). The V gene's germline CDR1 is LNHDA and CDR2 SQIVND (reference sequence). CDR3 size: 15 residues. Between the trimmed V and J ends, which lost 3 bases and 1 base, there was a span of 12 bases.

V is TRBV29-1 and J is TRBJ2-1; D remains ambiguous. The germline V and J ends were trimmed by 7 bases and 0 bases, with 7 bases remaining between them. CDR3 length equals 12 residues. Germline V lookup: CDR1 SQVTM, CDR2 ANQGSEA. The CDR3 loop is CSAPDSYNEQFF. In nucleotides, the CDR3 is TGCAGCGCCCCGGACTCCTACAATGAGCAGTTCTTC.

J is TRBJ1-5 and V is TRBV6-6; possibly TRBD1 for D (6 bases). V was cut by 7 bases and J by 9 bases, with 22 bases left in between. The CDR3 extends over 15 amino acids. Looked up from germline, CDR1 is MNHNY and CDR2 is SVGAGI (reference sequence). The CDR3 region has the DNA TGTGCCAGCAATGATCGGGGGAGGGGGAAGGGGCCCCAGCATTTT. It specifies CASNDRGRGKGPQHF.

In this sample, this clone turned up once. The rearrangement links TRBV9 to TRBJ1-1, with a possible D match to TRBD1 (5 bases). Trimming took 0 bases from V and 5 from J, leaving 14 bases between them. CDR1 is SGDLS, CDR2 YYNGEE, per germline. The CDR3 extends over 15 amino acids. CDR3 coding DNA: TGTGCCAGCAGCGTAGTCCAGGGACTAAGAACTGAAGCTTTCTTT. It codes for CASSVVQGLRTEAFF.

In this sample, this clone turned up a few times. V gene TRBV10-2 combines with J gene TRBJ2-7, with 7 bases matching TRBD1. The J segment lost 9 bases and the V segment lost 0 bases, leaving 8 bases of the junction unmatched. Germline CDR1 WSHSY, CDR2 SAAADI. The CDR3 is made up of 14 amino acids. CDR3: CASSESRQGLGQYF. In DNA form, the CDR3 reads TGCGCCAGCAGTGAGTCCCGACAGGGATTAGGGCAGTACTTC.

The chain uses TRBV28 and TRBJ1-2; D unresolved. The length of the CDR3 is 13 residues. The V gene lost 5 bases and the J gene lost 4 bases, with 11 bases spanning the gap. Germline V gene data show CDR1 as MDHEN and CDR2 as SYDVKM. CDR3 region: CASSPTTFYGYTF. The DNA for the CDR3 is TGTGCCAGCAGTCCGACAACCTTCTATGGCTACACCTTC.

The chain has TRBV27 and TRBJ1-6; D unclear. Germline V gives CDR1 MNHEY, CDR2 SMNVEV (reference sequence). This CDR3 spans 12 amino acids. Between the trimmed V and J ends, which lost 6 bases and 9 bases, there was a span of 9 bases. CDR3 sequence reads: CASSLLSSPLHF. For the CDR3, the DNA is TGTGCCAGCAGCCTCCTCTCTTCACCCCTCCACTTT.

The count of this clone is one. This chain's CDR3 is CASRLAASRKLLLQGQFF. In DNA, the CDR3 is TGTGCAAGTCGCTTAGCTGCCTCGAGGAAACTCCTCCTCCAAGGGCAGTTCTTC. The J gene is TRBJ2-1, the V gene TRBV12-2; the table assigns TRBD2, which was not confirmed against the DNA. TRBV12-2 is assigned pseudogene status. CDR3 length: 18 amino acids.

The chain couples TRBV5-4 to TRBJ2-2; D ambiguous. The V and J ends lost 2 bases and 4 bases respectively, with 9 bases between them. This CDR3 contains 14 residues. The germline CDR1 and CDR2 sequences are SGHNT and YYREEE (reference sequence). The CDR3 reads CASSLGRSTGELFF. In nucleotides, the CDR3 is TGTGCCAGCAGCTTAGGCAGGAGCACCGGGGAGCTGTTTTTT.

The J gene is TRBJ1-1, the V gene TRBV28; D remains unclear. V lost 7 bases and J lost 3, with 15 bases in between. The CDR3 spans 14 residues. The germline CDR1 and CDR2 sequences are MDHEN and SYDVKM. The CDR3 loop is CASTSPGRDTEAFF. Here the CDR3 DNA reads TGTGCCAGCACATCCCCGGGTAGGGACACTGAAGCTTTCTTT.

This clone appeared once. The CDR3 DNA follows: TGTGCCAGCAGCTTAGATGGCCAGGGTGGAGAGACCCAGTACTTC. Translation gives CASSLDGQGGETQYF. The genes are TRBV11-3 and TRBJ2-5, with a tentative D call TRBD1 (5 bases). Trimming removed 0 bases from V and 4 bases from J, with 12 bases in between. The CDR3 totals 15 residues. The germline CDR1 and CDR2 sequences are SGHNT and YENEEA.

The V gene is TRBV6-5, the J gene TRBJ2-5; D might be TRBD2 (7 bases). CDR3 size: 16 residues. Germline-derived CDR1 and CDR2 are MNHEY and SVGAGI. V was pared by 0 bases and J by 4 bases, with 15 bases between. This CDR3 reads CASSYSLVGGLETQYF. The CDR3 DNA reads as TGTGCCAGCAGTTACTCGCTAGTGGGGGGGCTAGAGACCCAGTACTTC.